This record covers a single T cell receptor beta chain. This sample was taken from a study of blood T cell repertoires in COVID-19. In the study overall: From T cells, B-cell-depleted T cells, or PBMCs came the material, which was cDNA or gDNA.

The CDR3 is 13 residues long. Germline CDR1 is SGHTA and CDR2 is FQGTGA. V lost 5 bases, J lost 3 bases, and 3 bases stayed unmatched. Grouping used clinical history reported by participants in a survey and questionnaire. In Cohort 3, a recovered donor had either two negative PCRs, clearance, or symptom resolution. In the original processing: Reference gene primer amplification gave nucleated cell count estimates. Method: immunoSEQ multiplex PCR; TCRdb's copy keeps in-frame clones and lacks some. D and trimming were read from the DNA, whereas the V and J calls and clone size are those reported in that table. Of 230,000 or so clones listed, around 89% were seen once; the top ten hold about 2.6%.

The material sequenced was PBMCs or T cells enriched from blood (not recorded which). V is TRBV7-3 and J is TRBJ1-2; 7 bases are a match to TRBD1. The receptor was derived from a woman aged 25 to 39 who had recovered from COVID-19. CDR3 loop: CASSPGTDYGYTF. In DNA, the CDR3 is TGTGCCAGCAGCCCAGGGACAGACTATGGCTACACCTTC.